This TCR beta chain emerged from a study of blood T cell repertoires in COVID-19 (dated by TCRdb to about 2020). Background on the whole study: The collaborator samples originated in the United States, Italy and Spain and spanned the acute and convalescent phases of COVID-19. A freely available public database, intended as a resource for researchers studying the immune response to SARS-CoV-2, is where the repertoires were released. The material from the prospective study consisted of cDNA or gDNA derived from T cells, B-cell-depleted T cells, or PBMCs. Deeply sampled blood TCRbeta repertoires from subjects exposed to, actively infected with, or recovered from COVID-19 were included in the dataset. The sample metadata nearly always contained a de-identified subject ID, COVID-19 status, age in years and sex. Samples came from the ongoing ImmuneRACE study (first 160 participants) plus 1,254 subjects from 6 global collaborators. Where available, HLA class I and class II types were taken from metadata supplied by the sample provider and were not determined by assay-based typing. Beyond this particular receptor, the publication reports: The quantity of clinical and demographic metadata differed by source and by participant and was supplied without curation.

V sheds 7 bases and J sheds 2 bases, leaving 15 bases between their ends. From cysteine to phenylalanine, the CDR3 is 15 amino acids long. Only the CDR3 DNA is retained, 45 bases long and in frame from the first base. For CDR1 and CDR2, the germline V gene lists MNHEY and SVGAGI. On this clone itself: It lacks a known antigen. One base away there is no much larger clone; base qualities are not given.

One collaborating source in Seattle enrolled patients while the patients were actively infected and followed the patients over time throughout the course of disease. Whole blood was collected in K2EDTA tubes by collaborating institutions according to the institutions' own protocols. For TCRbeta analysis, collaborator samples were shipped as frozen whole blood, as isolated PBMCs, or as DNA extracted from either sample type. The immunoSEQ Assay, a bias-controlled multiplex PCR, was used to amplify TCRbeta CDR3 regions from genomic DNA. The published analysis was carried out like this. The number of nucleated cells in each sample was estimated from the amplification of reference gene primers within the assay. To quantify the absolute abundance of each unique TCRbeta CDR3 rearrangement, sequence reads were collapsed and filtered. For each sample, productive Simpson clonality was calculated as the square root of Simpson's diversity index over productive rearrangements. TCRdb limited this immuneACCESS table to in-frame rearrangements with V and J called. A share of clones is missing; checked studies link under half to unresolved V genes, and the rest is unexplained. V, J and clone size reflect that table, while D and trimming were determined from the DNA. The table for this sample lists around 35,000 clones; 65% to 85% of them were counted only once. The ten top clones hold 2.5% to 4% of the sample.

The TCR comes from a man between 65 and 85 years old with COVID-19, enrolled during active disease. Sequencing was carried out using peripheral blood. Recombination connected TRBV6-5 to TRBJ1-3; there is no confident call for the D gene. The CDR3 reads CASTRAVTTGNTIYF. The nucleotide sequence is given as TGTGCCAGCACCAGAGCGGTGACTACTGGAAACACCATATATTTT.